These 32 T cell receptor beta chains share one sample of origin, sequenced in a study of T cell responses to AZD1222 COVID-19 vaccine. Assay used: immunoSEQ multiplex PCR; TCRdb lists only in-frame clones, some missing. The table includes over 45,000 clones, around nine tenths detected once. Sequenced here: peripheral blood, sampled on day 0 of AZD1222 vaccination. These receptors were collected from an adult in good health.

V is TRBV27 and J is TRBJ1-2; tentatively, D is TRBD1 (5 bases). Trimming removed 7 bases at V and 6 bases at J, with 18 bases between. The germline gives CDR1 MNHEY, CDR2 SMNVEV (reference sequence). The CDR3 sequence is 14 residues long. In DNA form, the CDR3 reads TGTGCCAGCAAGAGGGACTCCTACCGGGATGGCTACACCTTC. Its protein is CASKRDSYRDGYTF.

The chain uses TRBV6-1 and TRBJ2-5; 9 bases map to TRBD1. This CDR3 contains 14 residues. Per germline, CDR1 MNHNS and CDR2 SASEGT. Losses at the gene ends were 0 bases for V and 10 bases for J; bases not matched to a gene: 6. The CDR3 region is CASSEAQGAKVQYF. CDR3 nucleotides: TGTGCCAGCAGTGAAGCACAGGGGGCGAAGGTCCAGTACTTC.

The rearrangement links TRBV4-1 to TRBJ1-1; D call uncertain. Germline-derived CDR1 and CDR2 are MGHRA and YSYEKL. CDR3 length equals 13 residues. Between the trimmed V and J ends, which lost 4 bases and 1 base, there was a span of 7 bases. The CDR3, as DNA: TGCGCCAGCAGCCTTGGCGAGAACACTGAAGCTTTCTTT. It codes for CASSLGENTEAFF.

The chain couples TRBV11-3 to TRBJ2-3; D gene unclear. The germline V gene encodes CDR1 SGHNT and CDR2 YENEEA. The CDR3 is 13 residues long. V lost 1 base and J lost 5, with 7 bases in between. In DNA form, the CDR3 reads TGTGCCAGCAGCTTAGGGGCCGGAGATACGCAGTATTTT. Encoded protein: CASSLGAGDTQYF.

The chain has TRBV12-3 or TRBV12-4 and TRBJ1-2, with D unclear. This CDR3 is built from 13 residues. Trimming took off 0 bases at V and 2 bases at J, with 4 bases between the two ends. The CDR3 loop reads CASSLAENYGYTF. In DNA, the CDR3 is TGTGCCAGCAGTTTAGCGGAAAACTATGGCTACACCTTC.

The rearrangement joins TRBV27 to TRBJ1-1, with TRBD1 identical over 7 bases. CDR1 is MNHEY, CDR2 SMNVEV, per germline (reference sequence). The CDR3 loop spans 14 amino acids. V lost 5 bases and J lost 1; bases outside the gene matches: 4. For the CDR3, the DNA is TGTGCCAGCAGTGGGTACAGGGGGAACACTGAAGCTTTCTTT. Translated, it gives CASSGYRGNTEAFF.

CDR3 protein: CASSQKGGSETQYF. DNA of the CDR3: TGTGCCAGCAGCCAAAAAGGGGGATCGGAGACCCAGTACTTC. The rearrangement uses TRBV3-1 (or the pseudogene TRBV3-2) and TRBJ2-5; D might be TRBD1 (6 bases). The CDR3 covers 14 residues. The germline V and J ends were trimmed by 2 bases and 5 bases, with 12 bases remaining between them. Germline V gives CDR1 LGHDT, CDR2 YNNKEL (reference sequence).

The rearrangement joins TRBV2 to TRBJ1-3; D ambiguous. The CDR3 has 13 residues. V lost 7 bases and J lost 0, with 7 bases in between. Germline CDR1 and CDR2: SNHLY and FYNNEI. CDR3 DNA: TGTGCCAGCATCCTTAGCTCTGGAAACACCATATATTTT. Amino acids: CASILSSGNTIYF.

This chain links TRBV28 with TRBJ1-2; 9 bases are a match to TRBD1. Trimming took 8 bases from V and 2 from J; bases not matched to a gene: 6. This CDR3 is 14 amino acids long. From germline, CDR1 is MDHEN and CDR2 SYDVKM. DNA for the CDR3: TGTGCCAGCGGTCTACAGGGGGCGAACTATGGCTACACCTTC. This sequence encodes CASGLQGANYGYTF.

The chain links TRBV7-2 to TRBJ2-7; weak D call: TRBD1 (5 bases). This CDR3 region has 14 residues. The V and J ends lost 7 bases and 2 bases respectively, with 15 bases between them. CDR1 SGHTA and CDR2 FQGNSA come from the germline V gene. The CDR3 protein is CASNQGTSTYEQYF. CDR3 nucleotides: TGTGCCAGCAACCAGGGAACTTCGACCTACGAGCAGTACTTC.

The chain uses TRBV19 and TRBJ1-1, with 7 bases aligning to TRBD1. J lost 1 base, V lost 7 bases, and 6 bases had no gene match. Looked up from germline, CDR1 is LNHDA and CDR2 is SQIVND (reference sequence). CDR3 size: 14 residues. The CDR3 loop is CASTRGQTNTEAFF. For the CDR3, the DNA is TGTGCCAGTACCAGGGGACAGACGAACACTGAAGCTTTCTTT.

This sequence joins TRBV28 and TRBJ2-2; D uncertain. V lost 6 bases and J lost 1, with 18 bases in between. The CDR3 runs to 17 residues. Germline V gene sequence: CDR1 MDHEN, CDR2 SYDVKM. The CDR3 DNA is TGTGCCAGCAGGACACCGGACGGCGCCAAGAACACCGGGGAGCTGTTTTTT. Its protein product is CASRTPDGAKNTGELFF.

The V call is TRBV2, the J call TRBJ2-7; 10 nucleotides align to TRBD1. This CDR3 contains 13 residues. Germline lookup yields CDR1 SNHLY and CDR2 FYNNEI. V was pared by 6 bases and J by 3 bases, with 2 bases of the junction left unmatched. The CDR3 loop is CASRGQGIYEQYF. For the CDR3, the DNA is TGTGCCAGCAGGGGACAGGGGATCTACGAGCAGTACTTC.

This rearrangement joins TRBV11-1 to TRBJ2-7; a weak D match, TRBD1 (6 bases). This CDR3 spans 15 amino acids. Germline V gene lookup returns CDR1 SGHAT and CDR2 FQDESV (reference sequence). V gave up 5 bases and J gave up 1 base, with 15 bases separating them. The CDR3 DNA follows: TGTGCCAGCAGCGTCCAGGGGCCTCTATCCTACGAGCAGTACTTC. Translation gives CASSVQGPLSYEQYF.

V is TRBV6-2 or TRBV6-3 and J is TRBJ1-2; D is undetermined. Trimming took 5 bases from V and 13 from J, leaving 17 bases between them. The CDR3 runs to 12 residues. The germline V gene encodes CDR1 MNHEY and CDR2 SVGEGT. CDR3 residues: CASSPSRSSFTF. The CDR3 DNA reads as TGTGCCAGCAGTCCCAGCCGGAGTTCGTTCACCTTC.

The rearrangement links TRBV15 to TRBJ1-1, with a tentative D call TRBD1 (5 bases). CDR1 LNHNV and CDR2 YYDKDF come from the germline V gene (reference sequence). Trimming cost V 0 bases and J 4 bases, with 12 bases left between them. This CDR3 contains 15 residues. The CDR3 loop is CATSRDYGGGTEAFF. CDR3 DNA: TGTGCCACCAGCAGAGATTACGGGGGGGGCACTGAAGCTTTCTTT.

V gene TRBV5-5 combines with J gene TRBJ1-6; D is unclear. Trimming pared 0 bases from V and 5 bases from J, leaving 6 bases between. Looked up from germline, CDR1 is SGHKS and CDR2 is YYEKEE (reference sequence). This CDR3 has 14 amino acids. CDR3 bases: TGTGCCAGCAGCTTGGGAACAGATAATTCACCCCTCCACTTT. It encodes CASSLGTDNSPLHF.

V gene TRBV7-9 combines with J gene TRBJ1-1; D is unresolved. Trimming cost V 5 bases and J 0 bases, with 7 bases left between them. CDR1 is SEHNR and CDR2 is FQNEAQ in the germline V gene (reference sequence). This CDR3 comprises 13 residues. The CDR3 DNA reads TGTGCCAGCAGCCTAACCATGAACACTGAAGCTTTCTTT. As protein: CASSLTMNTEAFF.

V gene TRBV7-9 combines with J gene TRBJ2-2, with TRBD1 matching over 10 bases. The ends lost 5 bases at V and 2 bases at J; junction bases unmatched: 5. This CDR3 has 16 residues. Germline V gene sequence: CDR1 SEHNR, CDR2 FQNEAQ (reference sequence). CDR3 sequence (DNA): TGTGCCAGCAGCCCAGACAGGGGGCAAAACACCGGGGAGCTGTTTTTT. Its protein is CASSPDRGQNTGELFF.

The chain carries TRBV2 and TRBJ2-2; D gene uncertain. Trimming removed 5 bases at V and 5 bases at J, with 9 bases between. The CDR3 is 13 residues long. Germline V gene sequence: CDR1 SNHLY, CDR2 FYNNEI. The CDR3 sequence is CASSYDGTGELFF. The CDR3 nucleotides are TGTGCCAGCAGTTATGACGGTACCGGGGAGCTGTTTTTT.

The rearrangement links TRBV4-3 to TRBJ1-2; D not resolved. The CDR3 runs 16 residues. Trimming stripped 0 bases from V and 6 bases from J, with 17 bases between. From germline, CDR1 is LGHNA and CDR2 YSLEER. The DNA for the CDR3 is TGCGCCAGCAGCCAAGACAGGATCAAGCGTCTGGATGGCTACACCTTC. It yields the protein CASSQDRIKRLDGYTF.

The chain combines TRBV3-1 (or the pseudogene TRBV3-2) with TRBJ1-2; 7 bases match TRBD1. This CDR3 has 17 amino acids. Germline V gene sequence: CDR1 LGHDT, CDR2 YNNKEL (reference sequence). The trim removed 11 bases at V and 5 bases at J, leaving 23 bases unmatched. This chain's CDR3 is CAASSGPTTGDRYGYTF. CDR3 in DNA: TGTGCCGCCTCAAGTGGGCCAACAACAGGGGATCGATATGGCTACACCTTC.

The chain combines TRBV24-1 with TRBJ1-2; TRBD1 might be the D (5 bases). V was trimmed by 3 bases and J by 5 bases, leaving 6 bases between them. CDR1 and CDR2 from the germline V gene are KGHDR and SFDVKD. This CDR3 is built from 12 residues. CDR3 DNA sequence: TGTGCCACCAGTGATCCAGGGTATGGCTACACCTTC. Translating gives CATSDPGYGYTF.

The CDR3 region is CASSRGSQPQHF. CDR3 in DNA: TGTGCCAGTAGTAGGGGATCTCAGCCCCAGCATTTT. The genes are TRBV19 and TRBJ1-5; D is uncertain. V gave up 4 bases and J gave up 6 bases, with 7 bases separating them. This CDR3 contains 12 residues. The germline V gene encodes CDR1 LNHDA and CDR2 SQIVND (reference sequence).

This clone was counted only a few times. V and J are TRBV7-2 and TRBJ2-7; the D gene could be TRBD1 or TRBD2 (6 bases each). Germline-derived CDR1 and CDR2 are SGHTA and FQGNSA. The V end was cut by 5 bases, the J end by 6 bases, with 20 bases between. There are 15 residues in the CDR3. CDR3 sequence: CASSPGAQGWSEQYF. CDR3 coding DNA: TGTGCCAGCAGCCCGGGGGCGCAGGGGTGGAGCGAGCAGTACTTC.

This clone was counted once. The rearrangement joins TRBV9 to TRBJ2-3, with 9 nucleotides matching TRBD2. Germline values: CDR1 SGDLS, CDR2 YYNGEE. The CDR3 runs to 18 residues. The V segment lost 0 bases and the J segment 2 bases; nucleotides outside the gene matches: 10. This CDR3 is CASSVDAGAGGATDTQYF. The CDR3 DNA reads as TGTGCCAGCAGCGTAGATGCCGGAGCGGGAGGCGCCACAGATACGCAGTATTTT.

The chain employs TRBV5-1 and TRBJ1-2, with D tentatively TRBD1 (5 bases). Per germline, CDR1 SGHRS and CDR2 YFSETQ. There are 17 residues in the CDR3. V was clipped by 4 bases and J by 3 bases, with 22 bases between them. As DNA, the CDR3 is TGCGCCAGCAGCGGCACCCGAGGAGGGGAGAGTGACTATGGCTACACCTTC. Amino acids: CASSGTRGGESDYGYTF.

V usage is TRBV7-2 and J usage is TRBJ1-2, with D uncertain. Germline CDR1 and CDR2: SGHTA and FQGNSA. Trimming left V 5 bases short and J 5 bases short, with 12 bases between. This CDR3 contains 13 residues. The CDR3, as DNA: TGTGCCAGCAGCCCAATGACCGATTATGGCTACACCTTC. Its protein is CASSPMTDYGYTF.

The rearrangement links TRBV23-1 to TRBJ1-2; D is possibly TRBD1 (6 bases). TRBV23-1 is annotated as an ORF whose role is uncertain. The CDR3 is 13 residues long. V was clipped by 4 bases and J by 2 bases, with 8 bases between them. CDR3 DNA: TGCGCCAGCAGTCGGCAGGGGAACTATGGCTACACCTTC. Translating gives CASSRQGNYGYTF.

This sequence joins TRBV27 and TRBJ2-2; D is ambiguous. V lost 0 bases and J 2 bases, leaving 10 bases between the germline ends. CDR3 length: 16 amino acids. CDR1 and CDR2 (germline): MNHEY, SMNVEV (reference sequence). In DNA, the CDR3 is TGTGCCAGCAGTTTATCGGGTGGGTCCAACACCGGGGAGCTGTTTTTT. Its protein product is CASSLSGGSNTGELFF.

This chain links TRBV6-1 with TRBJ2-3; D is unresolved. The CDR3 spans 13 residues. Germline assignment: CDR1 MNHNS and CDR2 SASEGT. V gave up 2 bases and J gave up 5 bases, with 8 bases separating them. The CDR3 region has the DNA TGTGCCAGCAGTGAAACGAAGGGAGATACGCAGTATTTT. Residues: CASSETKGDTQYF.

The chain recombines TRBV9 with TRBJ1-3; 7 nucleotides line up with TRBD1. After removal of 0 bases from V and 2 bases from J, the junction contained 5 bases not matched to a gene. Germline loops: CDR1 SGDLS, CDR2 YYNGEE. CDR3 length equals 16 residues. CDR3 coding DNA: TGTGCCAGCAGCGTAGAGGGGACAGCAGCTGGAAACACCATATATTTT. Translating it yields CASSVEGTAAGNTIYF.